This T cell receptor beta chain was found in a study of response to subunit inactivated influenza vaccine. MiXCR was run by TCRdb on the RT-PCR reads, yielding one entry per CDR3 protein. The table records some 640,000 distinct CDR3 sequences, approximately 15% of them present only once. Germline V gene lookup returns CDR1 PRHDT and CDR2 FYEKMQ (reference sequence). The length of the CDR3 is 17 residues. Trimming took off 2 bases at V and 6 bases at J, with 20 bases between the two ends. This sequence joins TRBV13 and TRBJ2-1; TRBD2 might be the D (5 bases). The sequences come from PBMCs from blood, collected less than 15 days before vaccination. The clonotype comes from a man aged 50 to 60 who received an inactivated influenza vaccine. The CDR3 DNA reads as TGTGCCAGCAGCTTAATTGCTTTAGGCGGCGGAGGCAATGAGCAGTTCTTC. It is translated as CASSLIALGGGGNEQFF.